The 8 T cell receptor beta chains given below trace back to one sample, sequenced in a study of T-cell reconstitution after alpha-beta-depleted transplantation in children. Preparation of the TCRbeta library was carried out with unique molecular identifiers. TCRdb reprocessed the PCR reads via MiXCR and lists one record per CDR3 protein. The sample contains a few hundred thousand distinct CDR3 sequences, 25% to 30% of which appear only once. The source was PBMCs, collected before TCRalphabeta/CD19-depleted stem cell transplant. Source of these receptors: a boy younger than two with Wiskott-Aldrich syndrome, due to receive a stem cell transplant.

Only a few counts were recorded for this clonotype. The CDR3 coding sequence is TGTGCCACCAGTGATAGCACCTCAGACACCGGGGAGCTGTTTTTT. It specifies CATSDSTSDTGELFF. J is TRBJ2-2 and V is TRBV24-1, with D unclear. CDR3 length: 15 residues. CDR1 and CDR2 from the germline V gene are KGHDR and SFDVKD. V was trimmed by 3 bases and J by 3 bases, leaving 10 bases between them.

This clonotype appeared once. One end of the junction fails to match germline, which may point to a read error. The V call is TRBV29-1, the J call TRBJ2-5; 10 positions match TRBD1. CDR1 and CDR2 from the germline V gene are SQVTM and ANQGSEA. The CDR3 has 13 amino acids. CDR3 bases: TGCAGCGTGGAAGGGACAGGGGTAGAGACCCAGTACTTC. Protein: CSVEGTGVETQYF.

The rearrangement uses TRBV7-6 and TRBJ2-7; D might be TRBD1 (6 bases). Germline assignment: CDR1 SGHVS and CDR2 FNYEAQ. V gave up 3 bases and J gave up 1 base, with 10 bases separating them. The CDR3 sequence is 14 residues long. The CDR3 region has the DNA TGTGCCAGCAGCTTCTTACAGGGATCCTACGAGCAGTACTTC. Residues: CASSFLQGSYEQYF.

CDR3 sequence (DNA): TGTGCCATCAAGAGGGACTACAATGAGCAGTTCTTC. It is translated as CAIKRDYNEQFF. The chain uses TRBV10-3 and TRBJ2-1; D may be TRBD2 (5 bases). The CDR3 spans 12 residues. CDR1 is ENHRY and CDR2 is SYGVKD in the germline V gene. Trimming left V 7 bases short and J 3 bases short, with 7 bases between.

The chain combines TRBV20-1 with TRBJ2-7; 9 bases agree with TRBD1. The J segment lost 1 base and the V segment lost 6 bases, leaving 19 bases of the junction unmatched. Germline loops: CDR1 DFQATT, CDR2 SNEGSKA (reference sequence). The CDR3 spans 18 residues. The CDR3 DNA follows: TGCAGTGCCAGTGACCGGGACAGGGTCTTTGGGGGGTCCTACGAGCAGTACTTC. Its translation: CSASDRDRVFGGSYEQYF.

This chain links TRBV7-7 with TRBJ1-1, with D uncertain. Germline CDR1 SSHAT, CDR2 FNYEAQ (reference sequence). Trimming cost V 5 bases and J 2 bases, with 9 bases left between them. This CDR3 is 13 amino acids long. DNA for the CDR3: TGTGCCAGCAGCAGGACGCTAAACACTGAAGCTTTCTTT. This codes for CASSRTLNTEAFF.

This clonotype turned up a few times. J is TRBJ2-7 and V is TRBV5-1; tentatively, D is TRBD1 or TRBD2 (6 bases each). This CDR3 region has 15 residues. The ends were cut back, 3 bases at V and 0 bases at J, with 13 bases in the middle. Per the germline V gene, CDR1 is SGHRS and CDR2 is YFSETQ. CDR3 nucleotides: TGCGCCAGCAGCTCCGGAGGGGGGAGCTCCTACGAGCAGTACTTC. Protein: CASSSGGGSSYEQYF. The full variable domain, rest sourced from reference TRBV5-1 and TRBJ2-7, is KAGVTQTPRYLIKTRGQQVTLSCSPISGHRSVSWYQQTPGQGLQFLFEYFSETQRNKGNFPGRFSGRQFSNSRSEMNVSTLELGDSALYLCASSSGGGSSYEQYFGPGTRLTVT.

V and J are TRBV5-1 and TRBJ2-1; weak D call: TRBD1 (5 bases). Germline assignment: CDR1 SGHRS and CDR2 YFSETQ. The CDR3 contains 15 residues. The V end lost 2 bases, the J end lost 6 bases, and 15 bases lay between the germline ends. The CDR3 region is CASSFFDRRFNEQFF. The CDR3 coding sequence is TGCGCCAGCAGCTTTTTTGACAGAAGGTTCAATGAGCAGTTCTTC.